Below are 18 T cell receptor beta chains sequenced from a single sample in a study of identical twins. One entry per CDR3 protein, called by TCRdb with MiXCR from the 5' RACE reads. The repertoire holds roughly 150,000 distinct CDR3 sequences, with roughly 3.5% as singletons. The sample consisted of memory T cells sorted from blood. These receptors all come from a man younger than 35 in good health.

The table lists this clonotype with many counts. This chain connects TRBV15 to TRBJ2-7; D could derive from TRBD1 or TRBD2 (5 bases each). CDR3 length equals 15 residues. CDR1 is LNHNV, CDR2 YYDKDF, per germline (reference sequence). V was trimmed by 0 bases and J by 5 bases, leaving 14 bases between them. The CDR3 loop reads CATSRDLVPGHEQYV. DNA for the CDR3: TGTGCCACCAGCAGAGATCTCGTCCCGGGACACGAGCAGTACGTC.

This clonotype was observed at least ten times. The V and J genes are TRBV2 and TRBJ1-6; D perhaps matches TRBD1 (6 bases). Trimming removed 7 bases at V and 7 bases at J, with 23 bases between. Germline CDR1 is SNHLY and CDR2 is FYNNEI. This CDR3 spans 17 amino acids. The CDR3 protein is CASTQPRDTLSNSPLHF. CDR3 bases: TGTGCCAGCACCCAGCCCCGGGACACCCTTTCGAATTCACCCCTCCACTTT.

This clonotype has a count of ten or more. This chain uses TRBV5-6 with TRBJ1-2; 8 bases map to TRBD1. Trimming took 4 bases from V and 4 from J; bases not matched to a gene: 6. The CDR3 has 14 residues. Germline V lookup: CDR1 SGHDT, CDR2 YYEEEE. CDR3 loop: CASSKTGVSYGYTF. CDR3 sequence (DNA): TGTGCCAGCAGCAAGACAGGGGTCTCCTATGGCTACACCTTC.

This clonotype was seen many times. J is TRBJ2-3 and V is TRBV5-1; 8 nucleotides line up with TRBD2. The germline CDR1 and CDR2 sequences are SGHRS and YFSETQ. The ends lost 0 bases at V and 3 bases at J; junction bases unmatched: 6. The CDR3 totals 16 residues. The CDR3 DNA is TGCGCCAGCAGCTTGGAGCGCGGGGGGCGGACAGATACGCAGTATTTT. Translation: CASSLERGGRTDTQYF.

A word on this clonotype: This may be a read error, as it is one base from a much larger clone. The chain uses TRBV18 and TRBJ1-1, with 8 bases fitting TRBD1. The germline V gene has CDR1 KGHSH and CDR2 LQKENI. The CDR3 is 14 residues long. The CDR3 is CASSPGTGQSEALF. CDR3 DNA sequence: TGTGCCAGCTCACCCGGGACAGGCCAATCTGAAGCTTTGTTT. Supplemented by reference TRBV18 and TRBJ1-1, the full variable domain reads NAGVMQNPRHLVRRRGQEARLRCSPMKGHSHVYWYRQLPEEGLKFMVYLQKENIIDESGMPKERFSAEFPKEGPSILRIQQVVRGDSAAYFCASSPGTGQSEALFGQGTRLTVV.

This clonotype was seen at least ten times. The V gene is TRBV18, the J gene TRBJ2-3; D gene ambiguous. Germline lookup yields CDR1 KGHSH and CDR2 LQKENI. Trimming stripped 4 bases from V and 4 bases from J, with 12 bases between. CDR3 size: 14 residues. CDR3 sequence (DNA): TGTGCCAGCTCACGGGGTAGCTCGTCAGATACGCAGTATTTT. Protein sequence: CASSRGSSSDTQYF. Looking up the rest from reference TRBV18 and TRBJ2-3 gives the full variable domain: NAGVMQNPRHLVRRRGQEARLRCSPMKGHSHVYWYRQLPEEGLKFMVYLQKENIIDESGMPKERFSAEFPKEGPSILRIQQVVRGDSAAYFCASSRGSSSDTQYFGPGTRLTVL.

This clonotype was counted at least ten times. The rearrangement joins TRBV9 to TRBJ2-1, with D possibly matching TRBD2 (5 bases). The V gene's germline CDR1 is SGDLS and CDR2 YYNGEE. The ends were cut back, 2 bases at V and 0 bases at J, with 9 bases in the middle. This CDR3 has 15 residues. Written as DNA, the CDR3 is TGTGCCAGCAGCGTCCTGGGGAGCTCCTACAATGAGCAGTTCTTC. It yields the protein CASSVLGSSYNEQFF. Filled out from reference TRBV9 and TRBJ2-1, the complete variable domain reads DSGVTQTPKHLITATGQRVTLRCSPRSGDLSVYWYQQSLDQGLQFLIQYYNGEERAKGNILERFSAQQFPDLHSELNLSSLELGDSALYFCASSVLGSSYNEQFFGPGTRLTVL.

This clonotype was detected many times. The chain recombines TRBV27 with TRBJ2-5; 11 bases align to TRBD2. Per germline, CDR1 MNHEY and CDR2 SMNVEV (reference sequence). V shed 6 bases and J 5 bases; nucleotides not matched to a gene: 11. This CDR3 is 16 amino acids long. In nucleotides, the CDR3 is TGTGCCAGCAGGCCCACCACGGCTAGCGGGAGGGAGACCCAGTACTTC. Translated: CASRPTTASGRETQYF.

This clonotype was counted at least ten times. The chain has TRBV12-3 or TRBV12-4 and TRBJ2-2, with a possible D match to TRBD1 (5 bases). The V and J ends lost 0 bases and 6 bases respectively, with 8 bases between them. CDR3 length: 14 amino acids. DNA for the CDR3: TGTGCCAGCAGTTTAGCAGGGGTTGCCGGGGAGCTGTTTTTT. Translated, it gives CASSLAGVAGELFF.

This clonotype came up once. This clone may be a read error of a much larger clone one base away. The CDR3 reads CASNVIRSAETQYF. DNA of the CDR3: TGTGCCAGTAACGTGATTAGATCGGCAGAGACCCAGTACTTC. The chain has TRBV19 and TRBJ2-5; D unclear. V lost 7 bases and J 4 bases, leaving 16 bases between the germline ends. Germline-derived CDR1 and CDR2 are LNHDA and SQIVND (reference sequence). The CDR3 sequence is 14 residues long.

This clonotype was observed many times. The chain links TRBV3-1 to TRBJ2-2, with 9 bases identical to TRBD1. The CDR3 is 16 residues long. The germline CDR1 and CDR2 sequences are LGHDT and YNNKEL (reference sequence). Germline trimming cut 0 bases from V and 6 bases from J; bases unmatched to any gene: 5. Written as DNA, the CDR3 is TGTGCCAGCAGCCAAGATCACAGGGGGCAGTCCGGGGAGCTGTTTTTT. It yields the protein CASSQDHRGQSGELFF.

This clonotype was seen ten or more times. This chain connects TRBV3-1 to TRBJ2-7; D remains ambiguous. The CDR3 covers 12 residues. Deletions cut 1 base from V and 9 bases from J, with 10 bases between. Germline lookup yields CDR1 LGHDT and CDR2 YNNKEL (reference sequence). The CDR3 region has the DNA TGTGCCAGCAGCCAAGGTATGGGGTGGCAGTACTTC. Translating it yields CASSQGMGWQYF.

There are a few counts of this clonotype. The chain has TRBV20-1 and TRBJ2-3, with TRBD2 identical over 12 bases. With 4 bases clipped from V and 1 base from J, the junction kept 3 bases outside the gene matches. CDR1 and CDR2 (germline): DFQATT, SNEGSKA (reference sequence). This CDR3 is built from 15 residues. The chain's CDR3 is CSATRTSGGTDTQYF. The CDR3 nucleotides read TGCAGTGCTACTCGGACTAGCGGGGGCACAGATACGCAGTATTTT.

This clonotype came up many times. This chain links TRBV27 with TRBJ2-1, with TRBD2 matching over 10 bases. The junction had 12 bases not matched to a gene; V was cut back by 5 bases and J by 8 bases. The CDR3 has 16 amino acids. Germline-derived CDR1 and CDR2 are MNHEY and SMNVEV (reference sequence). CDR3 nucleotides: TGTGCCAGCAGTCAAGTAGCGGGAGGTGAAGGCTATGAGCAGTTCTTC. Its translation: CASSQVAGGEGYEQFF.

Ten or more counts support this clonotype. In DNA, the CDR3 is TGTGCCAGCAGCTGGGTAATGGGGGATGAGCAGTTCTTC. It encodes CASSWVMGDEQFF. J is TRBJ2-1 and V is TRBV7-7; D is tentatively TRBD1 or TRBD2 (5 bases each). V was trimmed by 4 bases and J by 8 bases, leaving 12 bases between them. The germline V gene encodes CDR1 SSHAT and CDR2 FNYEAQ (reference sequence). This CDR3 contains 13 residues.

This clonotype was seen repeatedly, ten times or more. The chain links TRBV20-1 to TRBJ2-1; D might be TRBD2 (6 bases). Trimming pared 6 bases from V and 2 bases from J, leaving 17 bases between. CDR3 length: 15 residues. CDR1 and CDR2 (germline): DFQATT, SNEGSKA (reference sequence). CDR3 coding DNA: TGCAGTGCCCAAACCGTGGAGGGGACCTACAATGAGCAGTTCTTC. It yields the protein CSAQTVEGTYNEQFF.

This clonotype came up many times. V gene TRBV5-1 combines with J gene TRBJ2-6; the D is unclear. The CDR3 has 15 residues. Germline V gene lookup returns CDR1 SGHRS and CDR2 YFSETQ. V lost 0 bases, J lost 4 bases, and 8 bases lay in between. The CDR3 DNA is TGCGCCAGCAGCTTGGCCGCGTTCGGGGCCAACGTCCTGACTTTC. The encoded protein is CASSLAAFGANVLTF.

This rearrangement joins TRBV7-8 to TRBJ2-2; 7 bases line up with TRBD1. The CDR3 runs to 13 residues. CDR1 is SGHVS, CDR2 FQNEAQ, per germline. The V and J ends lost 5 bases and 8 bases, in that order; junction bases with no gene match: 5. CDR3 sequence: CASSRDRAGELFF. CDR3 in DNA: TGTGCCAGCAGCCGAGACAGGGCTGGGGAGCTGTTTTTT.